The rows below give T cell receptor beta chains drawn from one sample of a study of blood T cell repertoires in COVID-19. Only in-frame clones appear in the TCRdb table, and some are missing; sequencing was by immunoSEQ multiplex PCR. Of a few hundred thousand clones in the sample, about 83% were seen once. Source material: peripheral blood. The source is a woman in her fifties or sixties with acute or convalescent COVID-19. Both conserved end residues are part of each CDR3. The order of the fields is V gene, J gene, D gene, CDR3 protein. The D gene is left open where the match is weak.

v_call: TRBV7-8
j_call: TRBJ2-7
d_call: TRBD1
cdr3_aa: CASSAREGQIYEQYF

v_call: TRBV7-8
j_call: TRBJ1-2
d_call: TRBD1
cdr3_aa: CASSGDRGLGYGYTF

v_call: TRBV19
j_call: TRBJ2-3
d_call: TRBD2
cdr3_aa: CASSKGLAASTDTQYF

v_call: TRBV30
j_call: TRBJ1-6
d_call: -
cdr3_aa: CAWAGIGDSPPHF

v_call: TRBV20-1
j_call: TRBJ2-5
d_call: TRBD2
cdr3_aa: CSASTAGGPRETQYF

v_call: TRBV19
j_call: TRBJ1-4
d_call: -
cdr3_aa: CASSIGGGNPEKLFF

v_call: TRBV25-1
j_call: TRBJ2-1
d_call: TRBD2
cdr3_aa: CASSESSGGPINEQFF

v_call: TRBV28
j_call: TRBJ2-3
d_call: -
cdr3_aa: CASRLTRSTDTQYF

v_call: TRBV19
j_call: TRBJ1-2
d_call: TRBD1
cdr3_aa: CASLEQGARDGYTF

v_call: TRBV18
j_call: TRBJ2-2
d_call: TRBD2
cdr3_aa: CASSPPRAGGNTGELFF

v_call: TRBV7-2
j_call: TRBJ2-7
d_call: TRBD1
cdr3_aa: CASSLGEPGTGPYEQYF

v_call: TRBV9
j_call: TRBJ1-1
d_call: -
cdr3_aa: CASSAGATEAFF

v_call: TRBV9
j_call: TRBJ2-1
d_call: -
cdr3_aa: CASSVVSGDEQFF

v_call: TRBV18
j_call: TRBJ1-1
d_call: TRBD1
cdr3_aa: CASSPPTGDQDTEAFF

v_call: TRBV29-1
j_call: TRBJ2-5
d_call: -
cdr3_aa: CSVENASQETQYF

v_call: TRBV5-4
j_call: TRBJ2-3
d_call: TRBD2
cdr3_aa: CASKGGGAVRTDTQYF

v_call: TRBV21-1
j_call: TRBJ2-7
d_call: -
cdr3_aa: CASSKARSSGSFYEQYF

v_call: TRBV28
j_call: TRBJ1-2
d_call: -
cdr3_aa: CASSPTGLGSGYTF

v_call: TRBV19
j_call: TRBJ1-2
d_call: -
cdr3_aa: CATRHSNYGYTF

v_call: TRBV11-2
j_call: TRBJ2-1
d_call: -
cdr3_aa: CASTRGGLADSYNEQFF

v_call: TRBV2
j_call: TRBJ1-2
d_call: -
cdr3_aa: CASSPTDKRHGYTF

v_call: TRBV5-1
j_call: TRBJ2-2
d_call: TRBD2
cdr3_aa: CASSTRTSGANTGELFF

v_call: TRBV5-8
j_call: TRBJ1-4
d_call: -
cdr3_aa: CASSLAGGIGEKLFF

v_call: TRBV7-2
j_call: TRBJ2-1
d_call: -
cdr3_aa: CASSLGGPSGNEQFF

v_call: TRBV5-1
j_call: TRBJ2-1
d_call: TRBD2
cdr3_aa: CASSPAVAGVNEQFF